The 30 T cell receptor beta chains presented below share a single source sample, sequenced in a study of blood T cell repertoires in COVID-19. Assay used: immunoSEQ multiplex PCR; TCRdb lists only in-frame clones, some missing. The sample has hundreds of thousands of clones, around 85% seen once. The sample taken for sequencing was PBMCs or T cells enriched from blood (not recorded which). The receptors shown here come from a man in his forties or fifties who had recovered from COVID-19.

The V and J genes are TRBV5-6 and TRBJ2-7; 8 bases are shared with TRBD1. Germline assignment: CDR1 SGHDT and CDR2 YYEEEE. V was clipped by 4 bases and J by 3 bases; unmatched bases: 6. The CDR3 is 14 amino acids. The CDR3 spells CASSPDRVSYEQYF. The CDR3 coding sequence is TGTGCCAGCAGCCCGGACAGGGTAAGCTACGAGCAGTACTTC.

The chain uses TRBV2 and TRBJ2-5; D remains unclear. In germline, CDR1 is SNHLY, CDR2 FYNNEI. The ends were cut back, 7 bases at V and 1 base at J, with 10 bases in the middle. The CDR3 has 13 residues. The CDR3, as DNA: TGTGCCAGCAAGTCATGGAGCCAAGAGACCCAGTACTTC. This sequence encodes CASKSWSQETQYF.

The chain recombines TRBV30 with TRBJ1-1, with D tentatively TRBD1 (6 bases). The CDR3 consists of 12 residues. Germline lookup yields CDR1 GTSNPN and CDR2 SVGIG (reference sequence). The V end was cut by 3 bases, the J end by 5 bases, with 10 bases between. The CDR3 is CAWRGQETEAFF. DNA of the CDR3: TGTGCCTGGAGGGGACAAGAGACTGAAGCTTTCTTT.

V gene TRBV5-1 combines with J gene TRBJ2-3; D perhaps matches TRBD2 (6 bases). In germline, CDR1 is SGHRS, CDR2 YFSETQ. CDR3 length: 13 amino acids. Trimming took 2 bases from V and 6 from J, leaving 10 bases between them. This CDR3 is CASSFRRGDTQYF. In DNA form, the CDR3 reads TGCGCCAGCAGCTTTCGACGGGGGGATACGCAGTATTTT.

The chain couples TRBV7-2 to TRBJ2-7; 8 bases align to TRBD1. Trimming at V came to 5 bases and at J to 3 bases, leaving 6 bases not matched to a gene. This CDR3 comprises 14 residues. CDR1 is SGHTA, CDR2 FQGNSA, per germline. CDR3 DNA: TGTGCCAGCAGCCCCCGAGGACAGGGCTACGAGCAGTACTTC. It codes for CASSPRGQGYEQYF. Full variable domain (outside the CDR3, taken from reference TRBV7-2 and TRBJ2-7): GAGVSQSPSNKVTEKGKDVELRCDPISGHTALYWYRQSLGQGLEFLIYFQGNSAPDKSGLPSDRFSAERTGGSVSTLTIQRTQQEDSAVYLCASSPRGQGYEQYFGPGTRLTVT.

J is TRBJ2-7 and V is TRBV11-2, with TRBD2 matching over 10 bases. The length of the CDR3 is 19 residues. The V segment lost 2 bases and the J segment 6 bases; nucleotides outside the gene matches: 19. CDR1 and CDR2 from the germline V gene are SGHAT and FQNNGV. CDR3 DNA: TGTGCCAGCAGCTTAATGGCGGCTAGCGGGAGCAGGGAGGAAAGCGAGCAGTACTTC. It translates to CASSLMAASGSREESEQYF.

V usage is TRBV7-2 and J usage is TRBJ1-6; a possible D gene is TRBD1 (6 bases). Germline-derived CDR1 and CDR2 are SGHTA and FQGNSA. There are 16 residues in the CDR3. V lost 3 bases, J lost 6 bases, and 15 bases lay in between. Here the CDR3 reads CASSFGSGRGNSPLHF. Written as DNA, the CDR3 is TGTGCCAGCAGCTTTGGTAGTGGCAGGGGTAATTCACCCCTCCACTTT. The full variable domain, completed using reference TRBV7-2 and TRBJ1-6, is GAGVSQSPSNKVTEKGKDVELRCDPISGHTALYWYRQSLGQGLEFLIYFQGNSAPDKSGLPSDRFSAERTGGSVSTLTIQRTQQEDSAVYLCASSFGSGRGNSPLHFGNGTRLTVT.

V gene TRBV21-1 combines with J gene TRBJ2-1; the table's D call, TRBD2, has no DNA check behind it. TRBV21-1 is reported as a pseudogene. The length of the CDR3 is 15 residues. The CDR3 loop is CASSKETSGSNEQFF. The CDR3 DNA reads TGTGCCAGCAGCAAAGAGACTAGCGGGAGTAATGAGCAGTTCTTC.

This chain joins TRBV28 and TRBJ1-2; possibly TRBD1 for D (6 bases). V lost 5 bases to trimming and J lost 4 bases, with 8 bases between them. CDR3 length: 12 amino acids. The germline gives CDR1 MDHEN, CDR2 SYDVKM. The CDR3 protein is CASSTGIYGYTF. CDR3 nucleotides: TGTGCCAGCAGTACAGGGATCTATGGCTACACCTTC.

CDR3 coding DNA: TGTGCCAGCAGCCACCCCCACAGGGGCAGACCTCACTATGGCTACACCTTC. It specifies CASSHPHRGRPHYGYTF. The chain links TRBV7-9 to TRBJ1-2; 7 bases map to TRBD1. This CDR3 is built from 17 residues. The V gene's germline CDR1 is SEHNR and CDR2 FQNEAQ (reference sequence). V lost 5 bases to trimming and J lost 3 bases; unmatched junction nucleotides: 15.

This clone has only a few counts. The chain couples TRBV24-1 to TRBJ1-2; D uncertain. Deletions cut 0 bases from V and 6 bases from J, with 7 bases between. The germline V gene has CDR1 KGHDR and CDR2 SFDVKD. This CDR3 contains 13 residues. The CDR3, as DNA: TGTGCCACCAGTGATTTGGCAGAACATGGCTACACCTTC. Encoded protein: CATSDLAEHGYTF.

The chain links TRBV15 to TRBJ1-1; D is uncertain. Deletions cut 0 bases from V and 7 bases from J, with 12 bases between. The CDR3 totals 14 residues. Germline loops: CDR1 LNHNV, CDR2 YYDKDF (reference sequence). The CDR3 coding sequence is TGTGCCACCAGCAGAGATTCCACTCAGGTTGAAGCTTTCTTT. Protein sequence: CATSRDSTQVEAFF. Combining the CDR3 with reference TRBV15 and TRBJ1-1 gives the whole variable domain DAMVIQNPRYQVTQFGKPVTLSCSQTLNHNVMYWYQQKSSQAPKLLFHYYDKDFNNEADTPDNFQSRRPNTSFCFLDIRSPGLGDTAMYLCATSRDSTQVEAFFGQGTRLTVV.

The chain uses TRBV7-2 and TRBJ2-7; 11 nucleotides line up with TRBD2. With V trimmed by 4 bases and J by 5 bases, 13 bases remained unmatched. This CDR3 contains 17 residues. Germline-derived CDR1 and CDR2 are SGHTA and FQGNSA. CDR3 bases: TGTGCCAGCAGCTCTTGGCCCTTAGCGGGAGGGCCCCACGAGCAGTACTTC. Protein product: CASSSWPLAGGPHEQYF.

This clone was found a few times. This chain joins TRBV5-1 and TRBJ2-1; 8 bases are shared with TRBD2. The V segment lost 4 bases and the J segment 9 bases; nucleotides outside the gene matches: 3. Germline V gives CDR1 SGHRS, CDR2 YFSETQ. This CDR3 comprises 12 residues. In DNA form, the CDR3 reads TGCGCCAGCAGCGCGGGGGGCTTTGAGCAGTTCTTC. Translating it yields CASSAGGFEQFF.

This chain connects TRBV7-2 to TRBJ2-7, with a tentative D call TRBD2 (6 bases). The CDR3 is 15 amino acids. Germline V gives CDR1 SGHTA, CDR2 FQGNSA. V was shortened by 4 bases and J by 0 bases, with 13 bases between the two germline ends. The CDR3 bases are TGTGCCAGCAGCTCTGGAGGGCCCTACTCCTACGAGCAGTACTTC. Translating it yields CASSSGGPYSYEQYF.

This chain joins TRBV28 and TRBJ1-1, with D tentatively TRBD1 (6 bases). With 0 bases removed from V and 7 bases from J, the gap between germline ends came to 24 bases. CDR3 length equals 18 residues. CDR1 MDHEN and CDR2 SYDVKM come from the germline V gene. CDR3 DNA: TGTGCCAGCAGTTTATGGAATCCCCAAACCAGGGGTCTAGGTGAAGCTTTCTTT. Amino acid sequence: CASSLWNPQTRGLGEAFF.

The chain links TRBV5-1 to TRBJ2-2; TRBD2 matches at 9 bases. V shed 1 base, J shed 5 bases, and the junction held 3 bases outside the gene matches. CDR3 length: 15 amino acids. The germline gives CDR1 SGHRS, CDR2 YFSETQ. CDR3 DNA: TGCGCCAGCAGCTTGTACGCGGGAGGGACCGGGGAGCTGTTTTTT. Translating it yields CASSLYAGGTGELFF.

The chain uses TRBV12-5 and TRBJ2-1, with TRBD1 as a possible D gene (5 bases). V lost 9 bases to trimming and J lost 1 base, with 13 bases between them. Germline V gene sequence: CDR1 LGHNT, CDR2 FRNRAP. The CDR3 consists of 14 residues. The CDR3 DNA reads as TGTGCTAGCAGCAATGGGGCTTCCTACAATGAGCAGTTCTTC. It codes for CASSNGASYNEQFF.

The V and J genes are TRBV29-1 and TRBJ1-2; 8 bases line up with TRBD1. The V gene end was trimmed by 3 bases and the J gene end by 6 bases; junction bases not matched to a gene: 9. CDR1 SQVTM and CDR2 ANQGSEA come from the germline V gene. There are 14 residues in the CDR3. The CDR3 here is CSVDPLRGRDGYTF. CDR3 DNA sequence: TGCAGCGTTGACCCTCTCAGGGGGCGAGATGGCTACACCTTC.

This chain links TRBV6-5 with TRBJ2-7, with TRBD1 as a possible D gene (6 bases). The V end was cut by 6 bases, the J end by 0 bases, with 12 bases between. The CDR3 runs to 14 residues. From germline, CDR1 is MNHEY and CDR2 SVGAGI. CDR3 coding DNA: TGTGCCAGCAGGGGGCAGGGGTCCTCCTACGAGCAGTACTTC. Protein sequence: CASRGQGSSYEQYF.

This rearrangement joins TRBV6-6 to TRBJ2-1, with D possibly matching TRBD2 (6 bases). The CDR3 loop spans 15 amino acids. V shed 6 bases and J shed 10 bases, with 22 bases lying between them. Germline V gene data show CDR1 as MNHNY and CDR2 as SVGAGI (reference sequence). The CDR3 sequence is CASRQEGTFREEQFF. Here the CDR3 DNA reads TGTGCCAGCAGACAGGAGGGGACCTTCAGGGAGGAGCAGTTCTTC.

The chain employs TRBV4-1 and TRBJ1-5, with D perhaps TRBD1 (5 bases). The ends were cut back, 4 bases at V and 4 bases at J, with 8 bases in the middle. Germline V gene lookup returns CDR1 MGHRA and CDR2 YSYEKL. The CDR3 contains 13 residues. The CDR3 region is CASSLDRNQPQHF. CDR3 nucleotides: TGCGCCAGCAGCCTCGACAGAAATCAGCCCCAGCATTTT.

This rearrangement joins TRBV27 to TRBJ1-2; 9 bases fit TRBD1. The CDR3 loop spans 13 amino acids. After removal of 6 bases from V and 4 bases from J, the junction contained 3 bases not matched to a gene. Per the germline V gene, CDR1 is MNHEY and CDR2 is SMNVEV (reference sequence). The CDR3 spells CASSWDRAYGYTF. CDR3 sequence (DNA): TGTGCCAGCAGCTGGGACAGGGCCTATGGCTACACCTTC.

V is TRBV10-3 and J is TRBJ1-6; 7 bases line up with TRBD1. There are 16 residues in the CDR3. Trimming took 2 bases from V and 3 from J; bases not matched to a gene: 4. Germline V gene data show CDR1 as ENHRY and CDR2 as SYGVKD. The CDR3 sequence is CAISEGQEGYNSPLHF. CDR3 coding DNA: TGTGCCATCAGTGAGGGACAGGAGGGCTATAATTCACCCCTCCACTTT.

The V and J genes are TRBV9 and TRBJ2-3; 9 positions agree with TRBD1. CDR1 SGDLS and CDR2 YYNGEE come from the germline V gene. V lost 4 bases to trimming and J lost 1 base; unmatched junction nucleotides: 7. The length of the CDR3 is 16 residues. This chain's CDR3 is CASSPTGGTGTDTQYF. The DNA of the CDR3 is TGTGCCAGCAGCCCTACAGGGGGCACAGGCACAGATACGCAGTATTTT.

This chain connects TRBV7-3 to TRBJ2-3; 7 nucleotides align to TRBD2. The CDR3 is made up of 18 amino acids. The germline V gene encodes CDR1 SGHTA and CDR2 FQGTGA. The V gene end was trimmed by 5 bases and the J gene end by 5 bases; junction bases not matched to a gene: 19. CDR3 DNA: TGTGCCAGCAGCCAGAACGGGGCTAGCGGACTTTCAGGAGATACGCAGTATTTT. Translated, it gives CASSQNGASGLSGDTQYF.

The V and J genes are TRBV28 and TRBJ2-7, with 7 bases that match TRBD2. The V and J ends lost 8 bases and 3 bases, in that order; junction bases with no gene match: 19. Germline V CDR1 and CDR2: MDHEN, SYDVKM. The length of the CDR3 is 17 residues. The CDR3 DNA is TGTGCCAGCCACGGGGAGGGGCTCGGTGGGCCTAACTACGAGCAGTACTTC. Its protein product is CASHGEGLGGPNYEQYF.

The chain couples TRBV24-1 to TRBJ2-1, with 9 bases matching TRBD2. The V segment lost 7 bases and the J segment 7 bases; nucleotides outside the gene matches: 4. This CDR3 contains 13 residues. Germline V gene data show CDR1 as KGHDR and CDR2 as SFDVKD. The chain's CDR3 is CATRASGTNEQFF. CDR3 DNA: TGTGCCACCAGGGCTAGCGGGACAAATGAGCAGTTCTTC.

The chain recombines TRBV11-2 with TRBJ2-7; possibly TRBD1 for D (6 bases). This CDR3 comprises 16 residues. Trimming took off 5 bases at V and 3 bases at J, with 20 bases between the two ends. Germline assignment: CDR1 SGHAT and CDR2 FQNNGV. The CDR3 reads CASSDPTGFSGYEQYF. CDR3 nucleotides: TGTGCCAGCAGCGACCCCACAGGGTTTAGTGGCTACGAGCAGTACTTC.

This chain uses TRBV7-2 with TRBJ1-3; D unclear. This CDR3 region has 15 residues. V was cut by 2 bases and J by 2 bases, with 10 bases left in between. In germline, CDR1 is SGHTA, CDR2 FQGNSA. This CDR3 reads CASSLLSGTGNTIYF. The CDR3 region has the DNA TGTGCCAGCAGCTTACTGTCAGGCACTGGAAACACCATATATTTT.